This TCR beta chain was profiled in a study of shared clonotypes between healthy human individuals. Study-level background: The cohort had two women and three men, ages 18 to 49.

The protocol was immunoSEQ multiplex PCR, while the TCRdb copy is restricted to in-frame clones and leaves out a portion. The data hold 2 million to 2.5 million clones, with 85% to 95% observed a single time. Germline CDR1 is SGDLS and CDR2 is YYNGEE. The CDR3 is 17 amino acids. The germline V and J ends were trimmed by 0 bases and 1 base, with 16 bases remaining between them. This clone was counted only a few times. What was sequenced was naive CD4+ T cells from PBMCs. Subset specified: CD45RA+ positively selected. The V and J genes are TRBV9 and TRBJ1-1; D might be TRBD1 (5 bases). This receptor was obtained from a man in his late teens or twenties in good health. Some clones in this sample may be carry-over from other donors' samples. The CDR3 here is CASSVATGGRGNTEAFF. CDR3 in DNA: TGTGCCAGCAGCGTAGCTACGGGTGGAAGGGGGAACACTGAAGCTTTCTTT.